Below, 16 T cell receptor beta chains from the same sample are listed, as sequenced in a study of blood T cell repertoires in COVID-19. TCRdb's copy holds only in-frame clones and misses some; the assay was immunoSEQ multiplex PCR. This table has more than 140,000 clones, about 86% appearing once. Sequencing was done on a sample of peripheral blood. These receptors were obtained from an older woman with acute or convalescent COVID-19.

This chain uses TRBV30 with TRBJ2-3; TRBD2 matches at 8 bases. V was pared by 0 bases and J by 4 bases, with 6 bases of the junction left unmatched. The germline gives CDR1 GTSNPN, CDR2 SVGIG (reference sequence). The CDR3 runs to 15 residues. DNA for the CDR3: TGTGCCTGGAGTGTCCCAAGCGGGGGAGCAGATACGCAGTATTTT. Protein product: CAWSVPSGGADTQYF.

This chain joins TRBV15 and TRBJ2-1; maybe TRBD2 (5 bases). The length of the CDR3 is 16 residues. Looked up from germline, CDR1 is LNHNV and CDR2 is YYDKDF (reference sequence). V lost 0 bases and J 0 bases, leaving 9 bases between the germline ends. The CDR3 is CATSRDVGVSYNEQFF. The CDR3 region has the DNA TGTGCCACCAGCAGAGATGTGGGAGTCTCCTACAATGAGCAGTTCTTC.

The gene calls are TRBV7-3 and TRBJ2-2; 11 nucleotides align to TRBD2. V was pared by 5 bases and J by 5 bases, with 4 bases of the junction left unmatched. From germline, CDR1 is SGHTA and CDR2 FQGTGA. This CDR3 region has 15 residues. The CDR3 loop reads CASSLAGGPTGELFF. The CDR3 DNA is TGTGCCAGCAGCCTAGCGGGGGGACCGACCGGGGAGCTGTTTTTT.

The chain carries TRBV4-1 and TRBJ1-1; the D gene is possibly TRBD1 (6 bases). Germline V lookup: CDR1 MGHRA, CDR2 YSYEKL. The CDR3 runs to 13 residues. V was shortened by 7 bases and J by 4 bases, with 13 bases between the two germline ends. CDR3 DNA: TGCGCCAGCAACAGGGCTAAAGGCACTGAAGCTTTCTTT. It yields the protein CASNRAKGTEAFF.

The chain couples TRBV7-9 to TRBJ2-1, with TRBD2 matching 13 bases. With V trimmed by 1 base and J by 4 bases, 10 bases remained unmatched. There are 19 residues in the CDR3. Germline V gene data show CDR1 as SEHNR and CDR2 as FQNEAQ (reference sequence). CDR3 amino acids: CASSLVRLLAGGSYNEQFF. The CDR3 DNA follows: TGTGCCAGCAGCTTAGTCAGATTACTAGCGGGGGGGTCATACAATGAGCAGTTCTTC.

The chain uses TRBV18 and TRBJ1-2; 7 nucleotides match TRBD1. The V and J ends lost 2 bases and 0 bases, in that order; junction bases with no gene match: 0. The CDR3 is 14 residues long. The V gene's germline CDR1 is KGHSH and CDR2 LQKENI. CDR3 nucleotide sequence: TGTGCCAGCTCACCAACAGGGGCTAACTATGGCTACACCTTC. Translation gives CASSPTGANYGYTF.

This chain joins TRBV5-4 and TRBJ2-7; possible D gene TRBD2, 6 bases. Germline V lookup: CDR1 SGHNT, CDR2 YYREEE (reference sequence). This CDR3 spans 13 amino acids. The V and J ends lost 4 bases and 7 bases respectively, with 15 bases between them. CDR3 bases: TGTGCCAGCAGCCCCGGGACTGGAGGGGAGCAGTACTTC. Translated, it gives CASSPGTGGEQYF.

The V call is TRBV18, the J call TRBJ2-5, with 8 nucleotides matching TRBD1. This CDR3 region has 17 residues. In germline, CDR1 is KGHSH, CDR2 LQKENI. V trimming: 0 bases; J trimming: 4 bases; junction bases outside the gene matches: 10. CDR3 DNA: TGTGCCAGCTCACCACCTACAGGGGGAAATCAGGGAGAGACCCAGTACTTC. Residues: CASSPPTGGNQGETQYF.

The chain carries TRBV28 and TRBJ1-5; D gene ambiguous. This CDR3 comprises 11 residues. Germline CDR1 MDHEN, CDR2 SYDVKM. V dropped 8 bases and J dropped 0 bases, with 2 bases sitting between them. CDR3 residues: CASHSNQPQHF. For the CDR3, the DNA is TGTGCCAGCCATAGCAATCAGCCCCAGCATTTT.

This clone was detected once. The J gene is TRBJ2-3, the V gene TRBV30, with D perhaps matching TRBD2 (6 bases). Trimming left V 8 bases short and J 0 bases short, with 24 bases between. Germline V lookup: CDR1 GTSNPN, CDR2 SVGIG (reference sequence). The CDR3 is 17 amino acids. Here the CDR3 reads CAVGLGGALTSTDTQYF. The CDR3 DNA is TGTGCCGTAGGCCTAGGCGGGGCCCTAACTAGCACAGATACGCAGTATTTT.

J is TRBJ2-2 and V is TRBV30, with TRBD1 matching 7 bases. Germline V gene lookup returns CDR1 GTSNPN and CDR2 SVGIG (reference sequence). The CDR3 runs 13 residues. V lost 8 bases and J lost 4; bases outside the gene matches: 7. The CDR3 DNA follows: TGTGCCAGCACAGGGACAGCCACCGGGGAGCTGTTTTTT. It codes for CASTGTATGELFF.

This clone was recorded once. This sample includes further DNA sequences coding for the same CDR3. J is TRBJ2-5 and V is TRBV7-3; a possible D gene is TRBD2 (6 bases). From germline, CDR1 is SGHTA and CDR2 FQGTGA. The CDR3 spans 13 residues. The ends were cut back, 2 bases at V and 5 bases at J, with 9 bases in the middle. CDR3 nucleotide sequence: TGTGCCAGCAGCTTAGGGGCGGGGGAGACCCAGTACTTC. Translating gives CASSLGAGETQYF.

The chain carries TRBV7-6 and TRBJ2-7, with 9 bases fitting TRBD1. Germline V CDR1 and CDR2: SGHVS, FNYEAQ. Trimming removed 4 bases from V and 2 bases from J; junction bases left unmatched: 9. The CDR3 contains 16 residues. CDR3 nucleotides: TGTGCCAGCAGCTGGGATCCGGGACAGGGACCCTACGAGCAGTACTTC. It yields the protein CASSWDPGQGPYEQYF. Looking up the rest from reference TRBV7-6 and TRBJ2-7 gives the full variable domain: GAGVSQSPRYKVTKRGQDVALRCDPISGHVSLYWYRQALGQGPEFLTYFNYEAQQDKSGLPNDRFSAERPEGSISTLTIQRTEQRDSAMYRCASSWDPGQGPYEQYFGPGTRLTVT.

This chain connects TRBV28 to TRBJ2-1; 11 bases align to TRBD2. The junction had 5 bases not matched to a gene; V was cut back by 6 bases and J by 4 bases. Looked up from germline, CDR1 is MDHEN and CDR2 is SYDVKM. This CDR3 comprises 15 residues. CDR3 in DNA: TGTGCCAGCAGCCCTCTAGCGGGGGGTTACAATGAGCAGTTCTTC. Translation gives CASSPLAGGYNEQFF.

In its sample, this clone was seen once. The CDR3 here is CASSRTGLASPLHF. The CDR3 DNA follows: TGTGCCAGCAGCCGGACAGGGCTGGCTTCACCCCTCCACTTT. The chain has TRBV14 and TRBJ1-6, with 8 bases aligning to TRBD1. The CDR3 is 14 residues long. Germline lookup yields CDR1 SGHDN and CDR2 FVKESK. The ends lost 4 bases at V and 9 bases at J; junction bases unmatched: 5. Full variable domain (rest looked up from reference TRBV14 and TRBJ1-6): EAGVTQFPSHSVIEKGQTVTLRCDPISGHDNLYWYRRVMGKEIKFLLHFVKESKQDESGMPNNRFLAERTGGTYSTLKVQPAELEDSGVYFCASSRTGLASPLHFGNGTRLTVT.

In this sample, this clone turned up once. The CDR3 spells CASGLAGGRGKTDTQYF. The CDR3 bases are TGTGCCAGCGGCCTAGCGGGGGGGCGAGGGAAAACAGATACGCAGTATTTT. The V call is TRBV27, the J call TRBJ2-3, with 12 bases lining up with TRBD2. The trim removed 8 bases at V and 3 bases at J, leaving 12 bases unmatched. Looked up from germline, CDR1 is MNHEY and CDR2 is SMNVEV (reference sequence). The CDR3 spans 17 residues.